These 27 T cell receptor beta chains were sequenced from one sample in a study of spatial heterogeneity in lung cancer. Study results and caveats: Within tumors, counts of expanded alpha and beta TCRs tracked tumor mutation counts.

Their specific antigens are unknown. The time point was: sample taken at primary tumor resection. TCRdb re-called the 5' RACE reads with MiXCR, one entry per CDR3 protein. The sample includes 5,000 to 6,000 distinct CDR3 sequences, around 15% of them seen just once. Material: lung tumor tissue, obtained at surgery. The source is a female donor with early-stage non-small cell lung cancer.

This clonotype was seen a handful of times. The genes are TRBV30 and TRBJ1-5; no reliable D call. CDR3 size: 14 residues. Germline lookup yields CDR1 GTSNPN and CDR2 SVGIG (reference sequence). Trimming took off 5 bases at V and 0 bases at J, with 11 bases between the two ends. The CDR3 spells CAWGSSGSNQPQHF. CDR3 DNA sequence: TGTGCCTGGGGTTCCTCCGGTAGCAATCAGCCCCAGCATTTT.

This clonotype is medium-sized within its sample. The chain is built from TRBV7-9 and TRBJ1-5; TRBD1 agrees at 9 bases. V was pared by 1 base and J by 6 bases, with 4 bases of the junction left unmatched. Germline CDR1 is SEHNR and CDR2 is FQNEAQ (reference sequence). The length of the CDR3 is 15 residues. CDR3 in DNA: TGTGCCAGCAGCTTAGGGGACAGGGCAAGTCAGCCCCAGCATTTT. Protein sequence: CASSLGDRASQPQHF.

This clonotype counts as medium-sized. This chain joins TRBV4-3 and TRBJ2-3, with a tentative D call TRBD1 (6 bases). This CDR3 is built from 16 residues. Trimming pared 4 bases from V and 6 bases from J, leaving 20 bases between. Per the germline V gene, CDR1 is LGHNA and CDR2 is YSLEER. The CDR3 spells CASSPGVRGGADTQYF. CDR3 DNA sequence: TGCGCCAGCAGCCCCGGAGTGAGAGGGGGAGCGGATACGCAGTATTTT.

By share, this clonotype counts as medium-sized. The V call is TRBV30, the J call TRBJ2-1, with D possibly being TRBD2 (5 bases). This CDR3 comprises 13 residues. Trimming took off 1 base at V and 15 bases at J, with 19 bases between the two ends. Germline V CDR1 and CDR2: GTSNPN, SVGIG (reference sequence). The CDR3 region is CAWSGQPGNRRFF. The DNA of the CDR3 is TGTGCCTGGAGTGGTCAACCGGGAAATCGTCGGTTCTTC.

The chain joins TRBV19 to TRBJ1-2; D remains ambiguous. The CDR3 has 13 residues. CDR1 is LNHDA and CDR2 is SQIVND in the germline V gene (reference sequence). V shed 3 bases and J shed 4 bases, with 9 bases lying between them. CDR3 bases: TGTGCCAGTAGTATCTCCCTCGTCTATGGCTACACCTTC. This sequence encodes CASSISLVYGYTF. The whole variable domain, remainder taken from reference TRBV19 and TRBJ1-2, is DGGITQSPKYLFRKEGQNVTLSCEQNLNHDAMYWYRQDPGQGLRLIYYSQIVNDFQKGDIAEGYSVSREKKESFPLTVTSAQKNPTAFYLCASSISLVYGYTFGSGTRLTVV.

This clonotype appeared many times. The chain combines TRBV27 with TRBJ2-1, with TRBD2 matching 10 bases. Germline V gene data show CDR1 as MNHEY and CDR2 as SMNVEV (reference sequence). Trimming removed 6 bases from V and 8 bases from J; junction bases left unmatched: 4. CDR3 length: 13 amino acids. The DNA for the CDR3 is TGTGCCAGCAGGGCTAGCGGGAGCTATGAGCAGTTCTTC. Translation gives CASRASGSYEQFF.

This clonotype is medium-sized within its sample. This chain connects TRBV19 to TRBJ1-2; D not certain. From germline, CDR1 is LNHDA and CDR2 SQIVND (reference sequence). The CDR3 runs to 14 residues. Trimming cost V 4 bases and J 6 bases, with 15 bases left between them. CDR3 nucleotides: TGTGCCAGTAGTAGTTCCGGCTCTCGTGATGGCTACACCTTC. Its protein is CASSSSGSRDGYTF.

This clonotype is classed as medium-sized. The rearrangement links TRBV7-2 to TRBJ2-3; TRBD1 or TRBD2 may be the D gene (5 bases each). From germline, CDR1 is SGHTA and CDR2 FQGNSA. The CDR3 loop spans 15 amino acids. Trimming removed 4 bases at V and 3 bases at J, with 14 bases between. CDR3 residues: CASSSSRGPTDTQYF. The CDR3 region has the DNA TGTGCCAGCAGCTCCTCCCGGGGCCCTACAGATACGCAGTATTTT.

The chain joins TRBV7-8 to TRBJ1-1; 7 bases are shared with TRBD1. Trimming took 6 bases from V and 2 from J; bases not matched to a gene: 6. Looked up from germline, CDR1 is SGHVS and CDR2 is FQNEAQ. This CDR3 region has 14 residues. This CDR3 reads CASRDGTDNTEAFF. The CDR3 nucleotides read TGTGCCAGCAGGGACGGGACAGACAACACTGAAGCTTTCTTT.

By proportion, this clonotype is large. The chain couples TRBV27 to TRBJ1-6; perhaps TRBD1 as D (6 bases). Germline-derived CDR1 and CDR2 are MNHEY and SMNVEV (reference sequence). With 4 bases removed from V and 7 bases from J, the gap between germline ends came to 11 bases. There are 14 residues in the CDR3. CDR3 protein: CASSSGHRNSPLHF. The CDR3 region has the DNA TGTGCCAGCAGTTCGGGACACCGAAATTCACCCCTCCACTTT.

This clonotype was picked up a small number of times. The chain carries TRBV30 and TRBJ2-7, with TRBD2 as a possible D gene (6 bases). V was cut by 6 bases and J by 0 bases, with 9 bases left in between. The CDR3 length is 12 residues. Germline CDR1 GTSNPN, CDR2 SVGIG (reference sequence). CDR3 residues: CACRDFSYEQYF. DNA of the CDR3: TGTGCCTGTAGGGACTTCTCCTACGAGCAGTACTTC.

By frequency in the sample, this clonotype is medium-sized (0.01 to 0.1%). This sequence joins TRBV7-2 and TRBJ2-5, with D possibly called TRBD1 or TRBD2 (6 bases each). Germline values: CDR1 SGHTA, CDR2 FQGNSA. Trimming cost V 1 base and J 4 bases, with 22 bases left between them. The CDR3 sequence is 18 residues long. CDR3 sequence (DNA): TGTGCCAGCAGCTTAGAGGGTGGACGATGGGGGGCTGGAGAGACCCAGTACTTC. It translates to CASSLEGGRWGAGETQYF.

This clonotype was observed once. The CDR3 loop is CASSQDWTGRGGYTF. The CDR3 DNA sequence: TGTGCCAGCAGCCAAGATTGGACAGGGAGAGGAGGCTACACCTTC. This sequence joins TRBV3-1 and TRBJ1-2, with 8 bases fitting TRBD1. This CDR3 region has 15 residues. The germline CDR1 and CDR2 sequences are LGHDT and YNNKEL (reference sequence). With 0 bases clipped from V and 8 bases from J, the junction kept 8 bases outside the gene matches.

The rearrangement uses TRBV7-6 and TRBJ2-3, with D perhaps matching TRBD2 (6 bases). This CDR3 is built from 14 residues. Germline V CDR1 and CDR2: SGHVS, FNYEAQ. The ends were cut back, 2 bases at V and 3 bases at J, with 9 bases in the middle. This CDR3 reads CASSLNRGTDTQYF. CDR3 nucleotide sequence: TGTGCCAGCAGCTTAAATCGGGGGACAGATACGCAGTATTTT.

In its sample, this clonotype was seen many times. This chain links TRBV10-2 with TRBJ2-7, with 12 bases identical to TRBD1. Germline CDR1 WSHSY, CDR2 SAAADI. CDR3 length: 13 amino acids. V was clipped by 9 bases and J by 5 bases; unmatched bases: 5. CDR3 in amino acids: CASSGTGGNEQYF. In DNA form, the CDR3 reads TGCGCCAGTTCCGGGACAGGGGGCAACGAGCAGTACTTC.

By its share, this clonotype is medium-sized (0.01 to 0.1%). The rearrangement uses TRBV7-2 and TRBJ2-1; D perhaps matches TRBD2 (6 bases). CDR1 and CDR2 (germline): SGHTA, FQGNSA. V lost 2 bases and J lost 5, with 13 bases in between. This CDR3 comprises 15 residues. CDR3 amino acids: CASSLFPSVDNEQFF. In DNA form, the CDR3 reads TGTGCCAGCAGCTTATTCCCTAGCGTAGACAATGAGCAGTTCTTC.

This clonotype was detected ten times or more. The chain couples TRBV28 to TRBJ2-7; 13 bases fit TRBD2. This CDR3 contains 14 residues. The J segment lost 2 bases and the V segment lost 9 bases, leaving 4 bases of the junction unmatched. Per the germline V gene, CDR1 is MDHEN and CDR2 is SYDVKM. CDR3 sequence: CASRTSGGPYEQYF. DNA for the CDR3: TGTGCCAGTAGGACTAGCGGGGGACCCTACGAGCAGTACTTC.

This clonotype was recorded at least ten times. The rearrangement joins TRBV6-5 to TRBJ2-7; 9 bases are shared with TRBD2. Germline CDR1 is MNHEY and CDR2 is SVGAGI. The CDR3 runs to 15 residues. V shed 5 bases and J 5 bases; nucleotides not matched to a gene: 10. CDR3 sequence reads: CASSISGREGDEQYV. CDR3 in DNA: TGTGCCAGCAGTATTAGCGGGAGAGAAGGCGACGAGCAGTACGTC.

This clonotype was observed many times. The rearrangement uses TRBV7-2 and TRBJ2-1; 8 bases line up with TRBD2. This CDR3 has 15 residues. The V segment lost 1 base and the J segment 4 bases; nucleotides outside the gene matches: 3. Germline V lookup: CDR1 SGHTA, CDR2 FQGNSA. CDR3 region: CASSLVTGGYNEQFF. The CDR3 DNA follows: TGTGCCAGCAGCTTAGTAACGGGGGGGTACAATGAGCAGTTCTTC. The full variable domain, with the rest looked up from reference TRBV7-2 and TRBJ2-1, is GAGVSQSPSNKVTEKGKDVELRCDPISGHTALYWYRQSLGQGLEFLIYFQGNSAPDKSGLPSDRFSAERTGGSVSTLTIQRTQQEDSAVYLCASSLVTGGYNEQFFGPGTRLTVL.

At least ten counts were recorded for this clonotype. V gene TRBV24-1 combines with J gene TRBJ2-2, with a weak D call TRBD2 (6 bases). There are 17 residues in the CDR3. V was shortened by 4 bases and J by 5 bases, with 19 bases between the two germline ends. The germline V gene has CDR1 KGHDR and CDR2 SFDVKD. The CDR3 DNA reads TGTGCCACCAGTGACCCCGTTCTGGCGGGAAATACCGGGGAGCTGTTTTTT. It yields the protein CATSDPVLAGNTGELFF.

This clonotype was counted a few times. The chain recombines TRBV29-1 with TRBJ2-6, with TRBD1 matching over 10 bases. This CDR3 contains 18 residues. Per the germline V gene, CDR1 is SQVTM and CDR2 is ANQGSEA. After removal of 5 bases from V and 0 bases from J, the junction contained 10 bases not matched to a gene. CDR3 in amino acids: CSVYSQGQGTSGANVLTF. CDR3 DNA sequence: TGCAGCGTTTATTCCCAGGGACAGGGGACCTCTGGGGCCAACGTCCTGACTTTC.

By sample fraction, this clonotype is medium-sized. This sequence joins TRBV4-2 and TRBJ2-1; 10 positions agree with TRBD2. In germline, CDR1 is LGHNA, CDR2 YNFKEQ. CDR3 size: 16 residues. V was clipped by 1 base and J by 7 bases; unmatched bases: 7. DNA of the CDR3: TGTGCCAGCAGCCAAGGGTCTAGCGGGAGTAGGAATGAGCAGTTCTTC. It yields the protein CASSQGSSGSRNEQFF.

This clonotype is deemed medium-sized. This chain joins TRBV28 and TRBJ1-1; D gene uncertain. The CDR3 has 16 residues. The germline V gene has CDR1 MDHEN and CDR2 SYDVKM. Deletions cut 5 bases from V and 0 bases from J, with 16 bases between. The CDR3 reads CASSTRTSPLNTEAFF. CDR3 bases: TGTGCCAGCAGTACTCGGACTTCTCCATTGAACACTGAAGCTTTCTTT.

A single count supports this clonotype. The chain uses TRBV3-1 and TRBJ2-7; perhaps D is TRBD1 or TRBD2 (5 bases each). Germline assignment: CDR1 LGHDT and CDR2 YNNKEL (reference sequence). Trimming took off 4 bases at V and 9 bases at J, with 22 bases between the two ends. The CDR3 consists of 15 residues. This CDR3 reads CASSPLSRGVEGQYF. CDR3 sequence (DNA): TGTGCCAGCAGCCCTCTGTCTAGAGGGGTAGAGGGGCAGTACTTC.

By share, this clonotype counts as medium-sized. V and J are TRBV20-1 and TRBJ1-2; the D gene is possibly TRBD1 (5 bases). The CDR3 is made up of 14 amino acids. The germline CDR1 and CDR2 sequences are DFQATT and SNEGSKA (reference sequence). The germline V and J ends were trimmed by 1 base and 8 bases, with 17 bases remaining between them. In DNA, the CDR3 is TGCAGTGCTAGAGTCTGGGGACTGTCTTGGGGCTACACCTTC. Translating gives CSARVWGLSWGYTF.

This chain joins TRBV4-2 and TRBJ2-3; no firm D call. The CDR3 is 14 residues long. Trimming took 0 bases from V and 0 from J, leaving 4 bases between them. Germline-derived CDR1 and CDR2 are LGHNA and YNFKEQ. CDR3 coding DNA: TGTGCCAGCAGCCAAGACCCCAGCACAGATACGCAGTATTTT. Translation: CASSQDPSTDTQYF.

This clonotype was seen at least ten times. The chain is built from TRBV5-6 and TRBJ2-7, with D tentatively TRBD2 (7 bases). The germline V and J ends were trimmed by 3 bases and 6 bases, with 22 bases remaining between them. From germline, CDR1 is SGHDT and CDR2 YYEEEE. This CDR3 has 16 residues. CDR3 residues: CASSSKSGFRGGEQYF. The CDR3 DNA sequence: TGTGCCAGCAGCTCCAAATCTGGGTTTAGGGGGGGCGAGCAGTACTTC.